This T cell receptor beta chain was identified during a study of cytomegalovirus exposure and HLA in healthy donors. Study-level results: A few CMV-associated chains were confirmed in vitro to be specific for CMV antigens.

The germline gives CDR1 MNHEY, CDR2 SMNVEV (reference sequence). The CDR3 totals 15 residues. The ends were cut back, 3 bases at V and 7 bases at J, with 15 bases in the middle. This clone was observed a few times. Its matching antigen is unknown. Primers for the PCR totalled 60 Vbeta and 13 Jbeta. Libraries were prepared by immunoSEQ multiplex PCR; TCRdb keeps only in-frame clonotypes and omits some of them. The table shows roughly 83,000 clones, with under 80% occurring only once. V and J are TRBV27 and TRBJ1-4; D possibly corresponds to TRBD1 (5 bases). What was sequenced was PBMCs. This receptor was taken from a man aged 60 to 69 in good health and CMV-seronegative. The CDR3 coding sequence is TGTGCCAGCAGTTTGTGGGGGGTTTCGTCTGAAAAACTGTTTTTT. Encoded protein: CASSLWGVSSEKLFF.